Presented here are 16 T cell receptor beta chains from one specimen sequenced in a study of CD8 T cells in Susac syndrome. With random hexamers, reverse transcription was performed on about 0.5 to 1 ug of RNA. Each CDR3 protein is one row after TCRdb ran MiXCR on the immunoSEQ multiplex PCR reads. Counted here are under 200,000 distinct CDR3 sequences, around 94% occurring once; the ten biggest clones make up roughly 0.12%. The sequencing input was CD4+ T cells from PBMCs. These receptors were taken from a human donor with Susac syndrome.

In DNA, the CDR3 is TGTGCCACCAGTGAGGGACTAGCGGGATTTACAGATACGCAGTATTTT. It encodes CATSEGLAGFTDTQYF. This sequence joins TRBV24-1 and TRBJ2-3, with 13 bases lining up with TRBD2. Trimming removed 4 bases from V and 3 bases from J; junction bases left unmatched: 3. CDR3 size: 16 residues. The germline CDR1 and CDR2 sequences are KGHDR and SFDVKD.

CDR3 nucleotides: TGCGCCAGCGGGGGGTCGACCCTAATGGATGTTTATACGCAGTATTTT. Protein product: CASGGSTLMDVYTQYF. V is TRBV5-1 and J is TRBJ2-3; a possible D gene is TRBD2 (6 bases). V was trimmed by 7 bases and J by 7 bases, leaving 25 bases between them. The germline V gene encodes CDR1 SGHRS and CDR2 YFSETQ. The CDR3 consists of 16 residues.

The chain combines TRBV14 with TRBJ2-3, with 11 nucleotides matching TRBD2. V was clipped by 4 bases and J by 4 bases; unmatched bases: 4. The CDR3 totals 15 residues. CDR1 is SGHDN and CDR2 is FVKESK in the germline V gene. CDR3 in DNA: TGTGCCAGCAGCCTTGGGACTAGCGGATCAGATACGCAGTATTTT. Protein product: CASSLGTSGSDTQYF. Combining the CDR3 with reference TRBV14 and TRBJ2-3 gives the whole variable domain EAGVTQFPSHSVIEKGQTVTLRCDPISGHDNLYWYRRVMGKEIKFLLHFVKESKQDESGMPNNRFLAERTGGTYSTLKVQPAELEDSGVYFCASSLGTSGSDTQYFGPGTRLTVL.

This rearrangement joins TRBV5-6 to TRBJ1-5; D gene ambiguous. Germline values: CDR1 SGHDT, CDR2 YYEEEE. Trimming took 1 base from V and 0 from J, leaving 8 bases between them. This CDR3 comprises 15 residues. The CDR3 protein is CASSLRAISNQPQHF. CDR3 nucleotide sequence: TGTGCCAGCAGCTTGAGGGCGATTAGCAATCAGCCCCAGCATTTT.

J is TRBJ1-3 and V is TRBV12-3 or TRBV12-4, with D perhaps TRBD1 (5 bases). There are 15 residues in the CDR3. V lost 5 bases to trimming and J lost 0 bases, with 11 bases between them. The CDR3: CASSTTGISGNTIYF. CDR3 coding DNA: TGTGCCAGCAGTACAACAGGAATCTCTGGAAACACCATATATTTT.

The chain uses TRBV11-2 and TRBJ2-1; 11 bases match TRBD2. The CDR3 is 16 residues long. Per the germline V gene, CDR1 is SGHAT and CDR2 is FQNNGV. After removal of 4 bases from V and 7 bases from J, the junction contained 9 bases not matched to a gene. The CDR3 nucleotides read TGTGCCAGCAGCTCCACCCTAGCGGGGGGTGCGAATGAGCAGTTCTTC. Translated, it gives CASSSTLAGGANEQFF. Full variable domain (remainder filled in from reference TRBV11-2 and TRBJ2-1): EAGVAQSPRYKIIEKRQSVAFWCNPISGHATLYWYQQILGQGPKLLIQFQNNGVVDDSQLPKDRFSAERLKGVDSTLKIQPAKLEDSAVYLCASSSTLAGGANEQFFGPGTRLTVL.

The chain carries TRBV7-2 and TRBJ1-3; D not certain. Germline CDR1 SGHTA, CDR2 FQGNSA. The CDR3 loop spans 16 amino acids. Trimming took 5 bases from V and 3 from J, leaving 17 bases between them. In DNA, the CDR3 is TGTGCCAGCAGCCTGAACCGACCAGCAGGTGGAAACACCATATATTTT. It codes for CASSLNRPAGGNTIYF.

The CDR3 spells CASSYGGGMNTGELFF. The CDR3 DNA reads TGTGCCAGCAGCTACGGCGGGGGGATGAACACCGGGGAGCTGTTTTTT. V gene TRBV5-4 combines with J gene TRBJ2-2; 8 positions match TRBD2. J gave up 1 base and V 3 bases, and 5 bases lay outside the gene matches. The length of the CDR3 is 16 residues. Looked up from germline, CDR1 is SGHNT and CDR2 is YYREEE (reference sequence). The full variable domain, completed using reference TRBV5-4 and TRBJ2-2, is ETGVTQSPTHLIKTRGQQVTLRCSSQSGHNTVSWYQQALGQGPQFIFQYYREEENGRGNFPPRFSGLQFPNYSSELNVNALELDDSALYLCASSYGGGMNTGELFFGEGSRLTVL.

This chain uses TRBV5-1 with TRBJ2-4; 8 bases map to TRBD1. The germline CDR1 and CDR2 sequences are SGHRS and YFSETQ. J gave up 7 bases and V 1 base, and 7 bases lay outside the gene matches. The CDR3 contains 15 residues. The CDR3 is CASSLIGTGLNIQYF. The CDR3 DNA follows: TGCGCCAGCAGCTTGATCGGGACAGGCCTCAACATTCAGTACTTC.

This sequence joins TRBV12-3 or TRBV12-4 and TRBJ1-5; 7 nucleotides align to TRBD1. The CDR3 runs to 14 residues. The trim removed 6 bases at V and 3 bases at J, leaving 5 bases unmatched. For the CDR3, the DNA is TGTGCCAGCAGCCCGGGACAGCCCAATCAGCCCCAGCATTTT. Amino acids: CASSPGQPNQPQHF.

The chain carries TRBV20-1 and TRBJ2-7, with D perhaps being TRBD1 or TRBD2 (5 bases each). The V gene's germline CDR1 is DFQATT and CDR2 SNEGSKA (reference sequence). Trimming took off 0 bases at V and 4 bases at J, with 7 bases between the two ends. There are 12 residues in the CDR3. The CDR3 protein is CSAREGTYEQYF. CDR3 nucleotide sequence: TGCAGTGCTAGAGAAGGGACGTACGAGCAGTACTTC.

The chain recombines TRBV4-3 with TRBJ1-5; D might be TRBD1 (5 bases). This CDR3 contains 15 residues. Germline V CDR1 and CDR2: LGHNA, YSLEER. The ends were cut back, 3 bases at V and 1 base at J, with 10 bases in the middle. The CDR3 sequence is CASSQAWGSNQPQHF. The CDR3 DNA reads as TGCGCCAGCAGCCAGGCTTGGGGGAGCAATCAGCCCCAGCATTTT.

The chain is built from TRBV30 and TRBJ1-6; tentatively, D is TRBD1 (5 bases). CDR1 and CDR2 from the germline V gene are GTSNPN and SVGIG (reference sequence). V lost 2 bases, J lost 6 bases, and 8 bases lay in between. The CDR3 has 13 amino acids. CDR3 nucleotides: TGTGCCTGGAGTCCGGGGGGTAATTCACCCCTCCACTTT. It codes for CAWSPGGNSPLHF.

This clonotype was seen just once. V and J are TRBV12-5 and TRBJ1-1; D not certain. Germline values: CDR1 LGHNT, CDR2 FRNRAP. The length of the CDR3 is 13 residues. The ends were cut back, 6 bases at V and 6 bases at J, with 14 bases in the middle. The CDR3 spells CASGSAGFAEAFF. The DNA for the CDR3 is TGTGCTAGTGGCTCCGCGGGGTTCGCTGAAGCTTTCTTT.

The chain couples TRBV20-1 to TRBJ2-1; D not resolved. Germline loops: CDR1 DFQATT, CDR2 SNEGSKA (reference sequence). The CDR3 is 12 amino acids. V lost 1 base, J lost 5 bases, and 6 bases lay in between. CDR3 nucleotide sequence: TGCAGTGCTAGAGGGCAGGACAATGAGCAGTTCTTC. Its protein product is CSARGQDNEQFF.

The rearrangement uses TRBV7-2 and TRBJ2-3, with TRBD2 matching over 15 bases. This CDR3 is 18 amino acids long. Unmatched junction bases numbered 11, after V lost 4 bases and J lost 6 bases. Germline V gene lookup returns CDR1 SGHTA and CDR2 FQGNSA. CDR3 protein: CASSYLGTSGGIWDTQYF. The CDR3 DNA reads as TGTGCCAGCAGCTATCTCGGGACTAGCGGGGGGATTTGGGATACGCAGTATTTT.